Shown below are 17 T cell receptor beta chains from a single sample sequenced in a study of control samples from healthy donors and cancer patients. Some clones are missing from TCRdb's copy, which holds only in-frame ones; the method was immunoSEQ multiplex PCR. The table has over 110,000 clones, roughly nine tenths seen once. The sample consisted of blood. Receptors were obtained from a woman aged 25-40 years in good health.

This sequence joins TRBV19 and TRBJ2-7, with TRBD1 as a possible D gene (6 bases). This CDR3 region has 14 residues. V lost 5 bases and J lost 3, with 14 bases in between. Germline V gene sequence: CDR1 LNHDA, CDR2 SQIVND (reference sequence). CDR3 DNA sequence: TGTGCCAGTAGTTTGCGGACAGCGAACTACGAGCAGTACTTC. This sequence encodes CASSLRTANYEQYF.

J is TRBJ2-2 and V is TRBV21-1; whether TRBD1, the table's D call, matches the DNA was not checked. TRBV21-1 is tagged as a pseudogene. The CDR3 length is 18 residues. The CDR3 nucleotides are TGTGCCAGCAGCAAAAATGCGCCCAGGGGGCTCCGAACCGGGGAGCTGTTTTTT. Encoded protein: CASSKNAPRGLRTGELFF.

CDR3 sequence: CATSSRNRASGNTIYF. CDR3 sequence (DNA): TGTGCCACCAGCAGCCGAAACCGGGCCTCTGGAAACACCATATATTTT. The chain links TRBV15 to TRBJ1-3; D not certain. The V gene lost 3 bases and the J gene lost 0 bases, with 12 bases spanning the gap. Germline CDR1 LNHNV, CDR2 YYDKDF (reference sequence). CDR3 length equals 16 residues.

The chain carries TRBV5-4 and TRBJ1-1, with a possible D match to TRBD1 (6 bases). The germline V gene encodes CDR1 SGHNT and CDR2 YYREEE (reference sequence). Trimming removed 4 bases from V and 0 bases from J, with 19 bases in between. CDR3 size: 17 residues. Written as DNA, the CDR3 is TGTGCCAGCAGCCCGAGGGCAGGGGCAATCTTGAACACTGAAGCTTTCTTT. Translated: CASSPRAGAILNTEAFF. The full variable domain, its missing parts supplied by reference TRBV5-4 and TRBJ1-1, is ETGVTQSPTHLIKTRGQQVTLRCSSQSGHNTVSWYQQALGQGPQFIFQYYREEENGRGNFPPRFSGLQFPNYSSELNVNALELDDSALYLCASSPRAGAILNTEAFFGQGTRLTVV.

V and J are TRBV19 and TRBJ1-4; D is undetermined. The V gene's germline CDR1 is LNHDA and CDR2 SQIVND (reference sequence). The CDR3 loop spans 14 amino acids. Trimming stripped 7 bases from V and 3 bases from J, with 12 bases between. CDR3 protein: CASTLGTANEKLFF. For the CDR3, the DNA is TGTGCCAGTACGTTAGGCACGGCTAATGAAAAACTGTTTTTT.

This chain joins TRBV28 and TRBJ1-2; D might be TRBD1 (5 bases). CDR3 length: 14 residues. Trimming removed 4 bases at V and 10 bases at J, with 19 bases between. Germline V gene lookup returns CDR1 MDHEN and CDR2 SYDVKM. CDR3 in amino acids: CASSSWDGQRLYTF. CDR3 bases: TGTGCCAGCAGTTCCTGGGACGGCCAACGGCTCTACACCTTC.

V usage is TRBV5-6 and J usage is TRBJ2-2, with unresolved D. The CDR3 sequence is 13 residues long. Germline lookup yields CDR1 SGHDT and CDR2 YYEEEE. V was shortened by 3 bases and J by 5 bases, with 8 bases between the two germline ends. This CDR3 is CASSWERTGELFF. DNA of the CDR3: TGTGCCAGCAGCTGGGAAAGGACCGGGGAGCTGTTTTTT. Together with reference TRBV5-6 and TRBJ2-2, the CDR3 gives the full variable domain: DAGVTQSPTHLIKTRGQQVTLRCSPKSGHDTVSWYQQALGQGPQFIFQYYEEEERQRGNFPDRFSGHQFPNYSSELNVNALLLGDSALYLCASSWERTGELFFGEGSRLTVL.

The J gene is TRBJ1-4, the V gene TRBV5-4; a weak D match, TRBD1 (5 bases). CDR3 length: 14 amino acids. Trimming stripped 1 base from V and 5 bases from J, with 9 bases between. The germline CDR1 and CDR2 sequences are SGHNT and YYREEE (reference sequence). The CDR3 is CASSLQGLNEKLFF. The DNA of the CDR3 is TGTGCCAGCAGCTTGCAGGGTCTGAATGAAAAACTGTTTTTT.

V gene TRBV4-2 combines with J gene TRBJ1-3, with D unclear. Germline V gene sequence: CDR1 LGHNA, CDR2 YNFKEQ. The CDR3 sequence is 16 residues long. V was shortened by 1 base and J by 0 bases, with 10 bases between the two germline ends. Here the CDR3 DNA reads TGTGCCAGCAGCCAAGCATGGGGAATCTCTGGAAACACCATATATTTT. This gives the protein CASSQAWGISGNTIYF.

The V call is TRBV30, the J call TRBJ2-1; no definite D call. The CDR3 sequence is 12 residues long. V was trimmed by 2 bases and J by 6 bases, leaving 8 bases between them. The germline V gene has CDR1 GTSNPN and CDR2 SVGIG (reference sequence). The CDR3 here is CAWSPGGNEQFF. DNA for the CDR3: TGTGCCTGGAGTCCAGGCGGCAATGAGCAGTTCTTC.

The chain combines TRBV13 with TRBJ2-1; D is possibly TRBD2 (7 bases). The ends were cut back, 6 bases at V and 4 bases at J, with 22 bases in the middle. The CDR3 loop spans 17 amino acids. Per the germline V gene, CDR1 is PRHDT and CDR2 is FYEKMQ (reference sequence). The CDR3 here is CASRPETAGAQYNEQFF. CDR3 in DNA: TGTGCCAGCAGGCCCGAGACGGCGGGGGCCCAATACAATGAGCAGTTCTTC.

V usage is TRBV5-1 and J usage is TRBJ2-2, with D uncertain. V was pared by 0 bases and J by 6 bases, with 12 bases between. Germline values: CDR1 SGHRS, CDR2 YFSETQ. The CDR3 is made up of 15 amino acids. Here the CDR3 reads CASSLAPRLAGELFF. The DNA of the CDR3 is TGCGCCAGCAGCTTGGCCCCTAGGCTGGCCGGGGAGCTGTTTTTT.

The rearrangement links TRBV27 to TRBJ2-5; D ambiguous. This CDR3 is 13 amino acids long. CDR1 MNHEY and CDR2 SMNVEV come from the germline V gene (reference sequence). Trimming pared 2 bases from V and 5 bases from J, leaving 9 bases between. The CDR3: CASSLGFWETQYF. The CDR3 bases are TGTGCCAGCAGTTTAGGCTTTTGGGAGACCCAGTACTTC.

The CDR3 bases are TGTGCCAGCAAAGGGACAGAAGACTACGAGCAGTACTTC. Translated: CASKGTEDYEQYF. The rearrangement links TRBV6-6 to TRBJ2-7, with 7 bases lining up with TRBD1. This CDR3 is built from 13 residues. Trimming at V came to 7 bases and at J to 3 bases, leaving 6 bases not matched to a gene. Germline values: CDR1 MNHNY, CDR2 SVGAGI (reference sequence).

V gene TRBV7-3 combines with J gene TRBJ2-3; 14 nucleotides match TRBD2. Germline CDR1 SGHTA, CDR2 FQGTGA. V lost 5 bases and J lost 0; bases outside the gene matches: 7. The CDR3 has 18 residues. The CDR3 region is CASSLGTSGRGSTDTQYF. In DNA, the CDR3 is TGTGCCAGCAGCCTGGGGACTAGCGGGAGAGGGAGCACAGATACGCAGTATTTT.

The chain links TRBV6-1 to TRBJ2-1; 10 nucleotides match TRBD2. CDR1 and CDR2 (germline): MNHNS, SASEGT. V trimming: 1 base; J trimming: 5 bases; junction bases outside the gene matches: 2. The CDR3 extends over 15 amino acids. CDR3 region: CASSEVAGGNNEQFF. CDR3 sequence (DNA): TGTGCCAGCAGTGAAGTAGCGGGAGGCAACAATGAGCAGTTCTTC.

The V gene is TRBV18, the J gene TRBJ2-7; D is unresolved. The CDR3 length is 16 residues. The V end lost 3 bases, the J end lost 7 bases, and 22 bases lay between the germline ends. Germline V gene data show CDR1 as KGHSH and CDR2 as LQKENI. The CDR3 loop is CASSPGLGSRAQEQYF. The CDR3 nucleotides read TGTGCCAGCTCACCGGGGTTGGGGTCCCGAGCCCAGGAGCAGTACTTC.